The next 27 T cell receptor beta chains were all read from a single sample in a study of patients and donors after allogeneic stem cell transplantation. TCRdb reprocessed the RT-PCR reads via MiXCR and lists one record per CDR3 protein. The sample holds hundreds of thousands of distinct CDR3 sequences, roughly 17% seen once. Sequenced input: blood, either unsorted or a sorted T cell fraction (not recorded which). The receptor source for this set is a human donor who was either an allogeneic HSCT recipient or a stem cell or donor lymphocyte infusion donor (not recorded which). It is not recorded whose cells these are; they may come from a transplant donor.

This clonotype was detected a few times. Here the CDR3 reads CASSLGLREEQYF. For the CDR3, the DNA is TGTGCCAGCAGCTTAGGTCTAAGGGAAGAGCAGTACTTC. The rearrangement joins TRBV7-2 to TRBJ2-7; D not certain. CDR3 length: 13 residues. V was clipped by 1 base and J by 7 bases, with 11 bases between them. Germline V lookup: CDR1 SGHTA, CDR2 FQGNSA.

In this sample, this clonotype turned up a few times. The V gene is TRBV7-9, the J gene TRBJ1-1, with D perhaps matching TRBD1 (6 bases). CDR1 and CDR2 from the germline V gene are SEHNR and FQNEAQ (reference sequence). Between the trimmed V and J ends, which lost 8 bases and 3 bases, there was a span of 16 bases. The CDR3 loop spans 14 amino acids. DNA of the CDR3: TGTGCCAGCGGGTACGGGGGCGACGACACTGAAGCTTTCTTT. Amino acids: CASGYGGDDTEAFF.

The gene calls are TRBV7-9 and TRBJ1-2; TRBD1 matches 8 bases. Per germline, CDR1 SEHNR and CDR2 FQNEAQ (reference sequence). The CDR3 totals 17 residues. With 0 bases clipped from V and 8 bases from J, the junction kept 14 bases outside the gene matches. The CDR3 region has the DNA TGTGCCAGCAGCTTAGCGCAGATGAGACAGGGGACGAGGGGCTACACCTTC. Translated, it gives CASSLAQMRQGTRGYTF.

In this sample, this clonotype turned up a few times. The rearrangement joins TRBV7-9 to TRBJ2-7, with D possibly TRBD2 on 7 matching bases. The germline V gene encodes CDR1 SEHNR and CDR2 FQNEAQ (reference sequence). The CDR3 sequence is 12 residues long. V lost 5 bases, J lost 6 bases, and 11 bases lay in between. CDR3 region: CASSQRGGEQYF. The CDR3 DNA is TGTGCCAGCAGCCAGAGGGGGGGCGAGCAGTACTTC.

This clonotype showed up just a few times. The gene calls are TRBV7-9 and TRBJ2-3; D perhaps matches TRBD2 (6 bases). The CDR3 is made up of 15 amino acids. V was pared by 2 bases and J by 4 bases, with 13 bases between. Germline loops: CDR1 SEHNR, CDR2 FQNEAQ (reference sequence). The CDR3 DNA sequence: TGTGCCAGCAGCTTATACGTGGGACTGGCAGATACGCAGTATTTT. Translated: CASSLYVGLADTQYF.

The chain recombines TRBV10-3 with TRBJ1-5; TRBD1 matches 7 bases. Per the germline V gene, CDR1 is ENHRY and CDR2 is SYGVKD. The ends lost 6 bases at V and 5 bases at J; junction bases unmatched: 4. CDR3 length: 13 residues. CDR3 sequence reads: CAIRDRRDQPQHF. CDR3 DNA sequence: TGTGCCATCAGGGACAGGCGAGATCAGCCCCAGCATTTT.

The rearrangement uses TRBV3-1 and TRBJ2-2, with D possibly TRBD1 on 6 matching bases. V gave up 4 bases and J gave up 6 bases, with 18 bases separating them. Germline CDR1 is LGHDT and CDR2 is YNNKEL (reference sequence). The CDR3 has 16 amino acids. The CDR3 bases are TGTGCCAGCAGCCCTCGACAGGAGCTAAGAGCCGGGGAGCTGTTTTTT. Residues: CASSPRQELRAGELFF.

V usage is TRBV3-1 and J usage is TRBJ2-7, with a weak D call TRBD2 (5 bases). Trimming left V 0 bases short and J 2 bases short, with 14 bases between. CDR3 length: 16 amino acids. The germline CDR1 and CDR2 sequences are LGHDT and YNNKEL (reference sequence). CDR3 nucleotide sequence: TGTGCCAGCAGCCAAGATCTTTCCGGGGATCCCTACGAGCAGTACTTC. This sequence encodes CASSQDLSGDPYEQYF.

The V call is TRBV29-1, the J call TRBJ1-1; D not resolved. Trimming removed 4 bases from V and 0 bases from J, with 9 bases in between. The length of the CDR3 is 13 residues. Germline V gene data show CDR1 as SQVTM and CDR2 as ANQGSEA. In DNA, the CDR3 is TGCAGCGTTGCTGAGGGCCTGAACACTGAAGCTTTCTTT. This sequence encodes CSVAEGLNTEAFF.

This clonotype was recorded a few times. The chain couples TRBV6-5 to TRBJ1-5; 10 bases agree with TRBD1. CDR1 is MNHEY and CDR2 is SVGAGI in the germline V gene. The CDR3 runs to 16 residues. Losses at the gene ends were 0 bases for V and 4 bases for J; bases not matched to a gene: 3. The CDR3 protein is CASSYSMGQGNQPQHF. The CDR3, as DNA: TGTGCCAGCAGTTACTCGATGGGACAGGGGAATCAGCCCCAGCATTTT.

This chain connects TRBV6-2 or TRBV6-3 to TRBJ1-2, with D uncertain. V was pared by 6 bases and J by 4 bases, with 12 bases between. The CDR3 sequence is 13 residues long. In germline, CDR1 is MNHEY, CDR2 SVGEGT. CDR3 protein: CASSREGLYGYTF. CDR3 sequence (DNA): TGTGCCAGCAGCCGCGAGGGTCTCTATGGCTACACCTTC.

The chain couples TRBV20-1 to TRBJ2-3; TRBD1 might be the D (6 bases). This CDR3 is 16 amino acids long. V dropped 3 bases and J dropped 7 bases, with 23 bases sitting between them. Looked up from germline, CDR1 is DFQATT and CDR2 is SNEGSKA (reference sequence). CDR3 in DNA: TGCAGTGCTAGGAAGAAGGGCCTACAGGGTTACCATACGCAGTATTTT. Its translation: CSARKKGLQGYHTQYF.

This clonotype was observed a single time. The rearrangement joins TRBV27 to TRBJ2-7; 10 bases are shared with TRBD1. V lost 4 bases to trimming and J lost 7 bases; unmatched junction nucleotides: 4. The CDR3 is made up of 13 amino acids. The germline V gene encodes CDR1 MNHEY and CDR2 SMNVEV (reference sequence). CDR3 DNA: TGTGCCAGCAGTTCTCGACAGGGGGCAGAGCAGTACTTC. Amino acid sequence: CASSSRQGAEQYF.

Here the CDR3 DNA reads TGTGCCAGCAGCGCGGACAGGGCAGATGGTTCACCCCTCCACTTT. Translated: CASSADRADGSPLHF. This chain joins TRBV9 and TRBJ1-6; TRBD1 matches at 8 bases. The CDR3 has 15 residues. The ends lost 3 bases at V and 9 bases at J; junction bases unmatched: 8. CDR1 and CDR2 from the germline V gene are SGDLS and YYNGEE.

This clonotype showed up just a few times. The chain uses TRBV20-1 and TRBJ1-1, with D hard to call. The CDR3 extends over 14 amino acids. Germline V lookup: CDR1 DFQATT, CDR2 SNEGSKA (reference sequence). V was pared by 2 bases and J by 2 bases, with 12 bases between. CDR3 nucleotide sequence: TGCAGTGCTAGACAAGACGCACTTAACACTGAAGCTTTCTTT. Translated: CSARQDALNTEAFF.

This clonotype was observed at least ten times. The rearrangement uses TRBV5-1 and TRBJ2-7, with D possibly being TRBD1 or TRBD2 (5 bases each). The germline V and J ends were trimmed by 0 bases and 2 bases, with 9 bases remaining between them. CDR1 is SGHRS and CDR2 is YFSETQ in the germline V gene. The CDR3 length is 14 residues. In nucleotides, the CDR3 is TGCGCCAGCAGCTTGGGGGACGCCGCCTACGAGCAGTACTTC. The encoded protein is CASSLGDAAYEQYF.

This clonotype was counted only a few times. This chain connects TRBV15 to TRBJ2-1, with 10 bases matching TRBD2. The V segment lost 0 bases and the J segment 11 bases; nucleotides outside the gene matches: 10. The CDR3 runs to 16 residues. Germline lookup yields CDR1 LNHNV and CDR2 YYDKDF (reference sequence). The CDR3 loop reads CATSRDPSGGAHKQFF. The CDR3 DNA reads as TGTGCCACCAGCAGAGATCCCAGCGGGGGGGCCCATAAGCAGTTCTTC.

Ten or more counts support this clonotype. CDR3: CASTNSGGARNEQFF. The CDR3 DNA sequence: TGTGCCAGCACCAATAGCGGGGGGGCGAGAAATGAGCAGTTCTTC. This chain joins TRBV12-3 or TRBV12-4 and TRBJ2-1; 11 bases agree with TRBD2. J was trimmed by 7 bases and V by 7 bases; bases with no gene match: 9. This CDR3 comprises 15 residues.

V is TRBV20-1 and J is TRBJ1-4, with D unresolved. The germline V and J ends were trimmed by 3 bases and 4 bases, with 9 bases remaining between them. The CDR3 contains 13 residues. Germline-derived CDR1 and CDR2 are DFQATT and SNEGSKA (reference sequence). CDR3 in DNA: TGCAGTGCTAGCGAAGGAGTTAATGAAAAACTGTTTTTT. This gives the protein CSASEGVNEKLFF.

Many counts were recorded for this clonotype. CDR3 loop: CAISPGQTNTEAFF. The CDR3 DNA reads as TGTGCCATCAGTCCGGGACAGACGAACACTGAAGCTTTCTTT. This chain joins TRBV10-3 and TRBJ1-1, with 7 bases that match TRBD1. CDR1 and CDR2 from the germline V gene are ENHRY and SYGVKD. The V segment lost 5 bases and the J segment 1 base; nucleotides outside the gene matches: 4. The CDR3 runs to 14 residues.

This clonotype has ten or more counts. Mismatch with germline at one junction end may stem from a read error. The CDR3 region has the DNA TGTGCCAGCAGATTAGCGGGGGCCATCACAGATACGCAGTATTTT. This translates into CASRLAGAITDTQYF. The J gene is TRBJ2-3, the V gene TRBV12-3 or TRBV12-4; 9 bases line up with TRBD2. The length of the CDR3 is 15 residues.

Comments on this clonotype: A junction boundary mismatches the germline segment, possibly from a read error. The J gene is TRBJ2-7, the V gene TRBV7-8; D remains ambiguous. The germline V gene encodes CDR1 SGHVS and CDR2 FQNEAQ. This CDR3 region has 12 residues. In DNA, the CDR3 is TGTGCCAGCAGCTCGGAGACCTACGCGCAGTACTTC. Translating gives CASSSETYAQYF.

This clonotype has a handful of counts. This chain joins TRBV9 and TRBJ2-1; weak D call: TRBD2 (5 bases). V was shortened by 2 bases and J by 3 bases, with 6 bases between the two germline ends. Germline V lookup: CDR1 SGDLS, CDR2 YYNGEE. The CDR3 sequence is 13 residues long. The CDR3 sequence: CASSVRDYNEQFF. The DNA of the CDR3 is TGTGCCAGCAGCGTTCGGGACTACAATGAGCAGTTCTTC.

This clonotype showed up just a few times. This chain joins TRBV11-2 and TRBJ2-3, with 10 bases fitting TRBD2. CDR1 SGHAT and CDR2 FQNNGV come from the germline V gene. Trimming at V came to 7 bases and at J to 0 bases, leaving 4 bases not matched to a gene. CDR3 length equals 15 residues. The CDR3 DNA is TGTGCCAGCACCGATAGCGGGAGGAGCACAGATACGCAGTATTTT. It codes for CASTDSGRSTDTQYF.

This clonotype was recorded a few times. The chain combines TRBV2 with TRBJ2-5; perhaps TRBD2 as D (5 bases). This CDR3 spans 13 amino acids. Germline CDR1 reads SNHLY; CDR2 reads FYNNEI. The ends were cut back, 1 base at V and 7 bases at J, with 10 bases in the middle. CDR3 nucleotide sequence: TGTGCCAGCAGTGAAGAGTACCGGGGGACCCAGTACTTC. Residues: CASSEEYRGTQYF. Full variable domain (outside the CDR3, taken from reference TRBV2 and TRBJ2-5): EPEVTQTPSHQVTQMGQEVILRCVPISNHLYFYWYRQILGQKVEFLVSFYNNEISEKSEIFDDQFSVERPDGSNFTLKIRSTKLEDSAMYFCASSEEYRGTQYFGPGTRLLVL.

CDR3 sequence reads: CASRYGQTLYGYTF. The CDR3 DNA reads TGTGCCAGCAGATATGGACAGACTCTCTATGGCTACACCTTC. The chain joins TRBV12-3 or TRBV12-4 to TRBJ1-2, with D maybe TRBD1 (6 bases). Trimming took off 6 bases at V and 4 bases at J, with 15 bases between the two ends. There are 14 residues in the CDR3.

This clonotype was detected many times. This rearrangement joins TRBV12-3 or TRBV12-4 to TRBJ2-3; 9 nucleotides line up with TRBD2. The trim removed 4 bases at V and 9 bases at J, leaving 5 bases unmatched. This CDR3 is 13 amino acids long. CDR3 loop: CASSWGLASTQYF. CDR3 nucleotides: TGTGCCAGCAGTTGGGGACTAGCTTCCACGCAGTATTTT.